This T cell receptor beta chain was sequenced in a study of blood T cell repertoires in COVID-19 (dated by TCRdb to the early 2020s). Regarding the research as a whole: Collaborator samples came from the United States, Italy and Spain and covered acute and convalescent phases of COVID-19. The samples were drawn from the first 160 participants of the ongoing ImmuneRACE study and from 1,200 or so subjects provided by 6 global collaborators. Subjects who had been exposed to COVID-19, were actively infected with it, or had recovered from it provided the deeply sampled blood TCRbeta repertoires that made up the dataset. Where HLA class I and class II types were available, the types were taken from metadata supplied by the sample provider, not from assay-based typing. The repertoires were made available in a free public database intended to serve as a resource for research on the immune response to SARS-CoV-2. Nearly every sample came with metadata listing a de-identified subject ID, COVID-19 status, age in years and sex. The prospective study material was composed of cDNA or gDNA derived from T cells, B-cell-depleted T cells, or PBMCs.

Collaborating institutions collected whole blood in K2EDTA tubes following their own protocols. For TCRbeta analysis, collaborators shipped samples as frozen whole blood, isolated PBMCs, or DNA extracted from either of those sample types. The immunoSEQ Assay, a bias-controlled multiplex PCR, was used to amplify TCRbeta CDR3 regions from genomic DNA. As for how the authors treated the data: The number of nucleated cells in each sample was estimated from the amplification of reference gene primers within the assay. To quantify the absolute abundance of each unique TCRbeta CDR3 rearrangement, sequence reads were collapsed and filtered. Productive Simpson clonality was computed per sample as the square root of Simpson's diversity index over productive rearrangements. In its TCRdb copy, this immuneACCESS table keeps in-frame sequences only and misses some clones. Where compared with another copy, unresolved V genes explain less than half of these, and the others have no known cause. D and trimming were read from the DNA, whereas the V and J calls and clone size are those reported in that table. A total of about 140,000 clones appear in this sample, around 81% of them only once. Over 7.5% of the sample goes to the ten largest clones.

The full study reports these points: The amount of clinical and demographic metadata varied by source and participant and was provided uncurated.

This clone occurred a few times. It has no known antigen specificity. One base away there is no much larger clone; base qualities are not given. Its CDR3 holds 18 amino acids, cysteine through phenylalanine. Kept here is only the CDR3 DNA, which spans 54 bases and is read in frame from base 1. CDR1 and CDR2, per the germline V gene, are SGHTA and FQGNSA. V sheds 1 base and J sheds 8 bases, leaving 23 bases between their ends. Sequenced sample: peripheral blood. This receptor was taken from a woman aged 55-70 years with active or convalescent COVID-19. The chain uses TRBV7-2 and TRBJ1-4; TRBD1 is a possible D gene, resting on 5 matching bases. At the DNA level, the sequence is TGTGCCAGCAGCTTAGGGTCTAGAAGCCGTATTGGGGGGGAAAAACTGTTTTTT. Translated, this is CASSLGSRSRIGGEKLFF.